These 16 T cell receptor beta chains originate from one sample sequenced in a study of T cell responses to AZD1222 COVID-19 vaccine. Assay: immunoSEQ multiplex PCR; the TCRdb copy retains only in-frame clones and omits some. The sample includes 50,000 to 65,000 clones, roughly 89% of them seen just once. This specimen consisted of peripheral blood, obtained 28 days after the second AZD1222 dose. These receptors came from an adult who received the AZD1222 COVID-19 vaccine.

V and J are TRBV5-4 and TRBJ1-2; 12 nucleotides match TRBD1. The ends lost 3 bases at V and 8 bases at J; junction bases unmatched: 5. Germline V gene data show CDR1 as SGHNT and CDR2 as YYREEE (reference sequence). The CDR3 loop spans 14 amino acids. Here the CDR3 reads CASSSPGQGAGYTF. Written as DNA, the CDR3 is TGTGCCAGCAGCTCTCCGGGACAGGGGGCCGGCTACACCTTC.

In nucleotides, the CDR3 is TGTGCCAGCATCGGAGCGGGAGGATTAGGTGAGCAGTTCTTC. Translated: CASIGAGGLGEQFF. V gene TRBV2 combines with J gene TRBJ2-1, with 9 bases identical to TRBD2. The germline gives CDR1 SNHLY, CDR2 FYNNEI. The trim removed 7 bases at V and 9 bases at J, leaving 10 bases unmatched. CDR3 length: 14 residues.

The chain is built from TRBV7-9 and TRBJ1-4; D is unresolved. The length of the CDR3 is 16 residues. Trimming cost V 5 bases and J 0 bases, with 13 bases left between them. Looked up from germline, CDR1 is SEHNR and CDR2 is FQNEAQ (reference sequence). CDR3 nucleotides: TGTGCCAGCAGCCTGGTAGTCTCAACAACTAATGAAAAACTGTTTTTT. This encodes CASSLVVSTTNEKLFF.

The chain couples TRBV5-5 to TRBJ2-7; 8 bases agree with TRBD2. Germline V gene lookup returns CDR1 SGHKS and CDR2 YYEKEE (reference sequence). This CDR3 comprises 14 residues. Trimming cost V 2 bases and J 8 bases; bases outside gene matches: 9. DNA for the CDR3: TGTGCCAGCAGCTTAGGACTAGCCATCCTCCAGCAGTACTTC. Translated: CASSLGLAILQQYF.

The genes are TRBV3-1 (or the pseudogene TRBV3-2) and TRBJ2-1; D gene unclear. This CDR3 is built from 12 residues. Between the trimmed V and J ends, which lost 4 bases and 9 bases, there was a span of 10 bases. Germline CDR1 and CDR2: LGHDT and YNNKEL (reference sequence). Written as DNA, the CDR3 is TGTGCCAGCAGCCTTACAGTGACTGAGCAGTTCTTC. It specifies CASSLTVTEQFF.

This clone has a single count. CDR3 DNA: TGTGCCAGCAGTCGGACCCAGGCGACTAATGAAAAACTGTTTTTT. Translation: CASSRTQATNEKLFF. V is TRBV6-5 and J is TRBJ1-4, with D uncertain. Trimming took 5 bases from V and 2 from J, leaving 12 bases between them. Germline values: CDR1 MNHEY, CDR2 SVGAGI. This CDR3 is 15 amino acids long.

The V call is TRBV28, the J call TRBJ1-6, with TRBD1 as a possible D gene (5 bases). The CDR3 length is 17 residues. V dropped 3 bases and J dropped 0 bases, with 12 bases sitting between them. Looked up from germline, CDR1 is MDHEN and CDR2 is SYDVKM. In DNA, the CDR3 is TGTGCCAGCAGTTTTTCTCTGGGGGTCTCCTATAATTCACCCCTCCACTTT. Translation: CASSFSLGVSYNSPLHF.

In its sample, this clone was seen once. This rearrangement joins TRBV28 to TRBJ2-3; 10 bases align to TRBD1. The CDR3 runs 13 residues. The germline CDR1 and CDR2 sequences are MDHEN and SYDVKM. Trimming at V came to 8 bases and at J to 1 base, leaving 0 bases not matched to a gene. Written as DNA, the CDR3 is TGTGCCAGCGGGACAGGGGGCACAGATACGCAGTATTTT. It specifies CASGTGGTDTQYF.

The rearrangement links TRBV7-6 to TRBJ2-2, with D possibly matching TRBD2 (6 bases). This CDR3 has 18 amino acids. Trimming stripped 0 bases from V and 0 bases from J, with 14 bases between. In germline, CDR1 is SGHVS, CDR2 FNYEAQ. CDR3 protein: CASSLARSGPTNTGELFF. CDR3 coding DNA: TGTGCCAGCAGCTTAGCGCGGAGCGGGCCAACGAACACCGGGGAGCTGTTTTTT.

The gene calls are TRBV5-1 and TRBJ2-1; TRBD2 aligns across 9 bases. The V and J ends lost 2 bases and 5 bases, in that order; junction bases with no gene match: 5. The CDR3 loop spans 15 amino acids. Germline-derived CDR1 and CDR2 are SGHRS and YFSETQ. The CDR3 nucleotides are TGCGCCAGCAGCTTTAGTTTAGCGGGAGACAATGAGCAGTTCTTC. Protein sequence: CASSFSLAGDNEQFF.

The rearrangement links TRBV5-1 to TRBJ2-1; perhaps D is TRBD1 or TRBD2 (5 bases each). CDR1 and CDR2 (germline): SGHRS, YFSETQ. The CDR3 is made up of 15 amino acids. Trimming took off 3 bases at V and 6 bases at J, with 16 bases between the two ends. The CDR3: CASSSGPTVVNEQFF. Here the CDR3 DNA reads TGCGCCAGCAGCTCGGGGCCAACCGTCGTCAATGAGCAGTTCTTC.

DNA for the CDR3: TGCAGCGTTCGGGTGGCCCACGAGCAGTACTTC. This gives the protein CSVRVAHEQYF. The rearrangement links TRBV29-1 to TRBJ2-7, with unresolved D. Trimming left V 5 bases short and J 5 bases short, with 10 bases between. Germline assignment: CDR1 SQVTM and CDR2 ANQGSEA. The CDR3 runs to 11 residues.

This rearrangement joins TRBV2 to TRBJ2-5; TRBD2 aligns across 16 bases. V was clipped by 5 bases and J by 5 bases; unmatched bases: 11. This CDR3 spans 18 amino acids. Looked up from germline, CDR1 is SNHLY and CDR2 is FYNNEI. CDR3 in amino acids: CASSSGTSGGVARETQYF. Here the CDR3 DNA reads TGTGCCAGCAGTTCCGGGACTAGCGGGGGGGTCGCTCGGGAGACCCAGTACTTC.

CDR3 coding DNA: TGTGCCAGCAGTTTTGGAAGTAGCTCCTACGAGCAGTACTTC. This gives the protein CASSFGSSSYEQYF. The chain joins TRBV28 to TRBJ2-7; no reliable D call. With 3 bases removed from V and 0 bases from J, the gap between germline ends came to 9 bases. CDR1 MDHEN and CDR2 SYDVKM come from the germline V gene. The CDR3 has 14 residues.

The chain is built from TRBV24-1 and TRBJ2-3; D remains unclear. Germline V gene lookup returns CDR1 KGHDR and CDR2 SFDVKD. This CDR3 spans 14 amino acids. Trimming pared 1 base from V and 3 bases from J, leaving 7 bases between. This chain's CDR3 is CATSDFTSTDTQYF. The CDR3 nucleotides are TGTGCCACCAGTGATTTTACATCGACAGATACGCAGTATTTT.

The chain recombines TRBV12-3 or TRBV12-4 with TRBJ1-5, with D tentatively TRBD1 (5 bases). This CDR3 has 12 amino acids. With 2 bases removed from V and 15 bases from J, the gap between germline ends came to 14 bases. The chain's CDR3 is CASSLSYGTSHF. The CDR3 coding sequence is TGTGCCAGCAGTTTAAGTTACGGGACTTCGCATTTT.